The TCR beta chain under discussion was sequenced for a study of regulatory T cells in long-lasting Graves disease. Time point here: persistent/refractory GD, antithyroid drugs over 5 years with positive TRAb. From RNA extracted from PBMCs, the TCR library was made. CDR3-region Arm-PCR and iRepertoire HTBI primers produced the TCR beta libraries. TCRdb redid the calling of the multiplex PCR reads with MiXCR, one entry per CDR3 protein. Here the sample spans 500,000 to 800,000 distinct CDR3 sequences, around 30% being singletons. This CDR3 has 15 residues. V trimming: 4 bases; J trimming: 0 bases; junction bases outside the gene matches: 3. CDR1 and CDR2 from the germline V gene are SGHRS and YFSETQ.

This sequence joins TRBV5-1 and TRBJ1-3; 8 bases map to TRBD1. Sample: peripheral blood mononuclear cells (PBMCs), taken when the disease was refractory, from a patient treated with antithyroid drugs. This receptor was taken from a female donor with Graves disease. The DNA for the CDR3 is TGCGCCAGCAGCGTGACAGGGGTCTCTGGAAACACCATATATTTT. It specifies CASSVTGVSGNTIYF.